This T cell receptor beta chain is from a study of vaccination effects on CD4 cells after COVID-19. Prior to sequencing, the ViraFEST assay stimulated PBMC with viral peptide pools, which expanded the antigen-specific CD4+ T cells. The authors isolated CD4+ T cells after around nine days of culture. All vaccine recipients tested negative for nucleocapsid antibodies and had never contracted SARS-CoV-2 infection. Every well got around 2 million PBMC, which were grown with about 10 IU/ml IL-2 and approximately 9.7 ug/ml peptides. As for this clone: Its antigen remains unidentified.

The assay was immunoSEQ multiplex PCR, and TCRdb's table has in-frame clones only and misses some. Of some 28,000 clones in the sample, about 80% were seen once. Broader study findings: Healthy vaccinees had only 1 of 255 vaccine-induced clones cross-react with common cold coronaviruses. Only a few convalescent patients and no early post-infection timepoints featured in the study. Marked clonal contraction was seen late after vaccination (in both infection- and vaccine-induced clones).

The CDR3 has 16 residues. Germline V gene lookup returns CDR1 SQVTM and CDR2 ANQGSEA. Trimming removed 3 bases from V and 2 bases from J; junction bases left unmatched: 9. The sample was CD4+ T cells from PBMCs cultured with SARS-CoV-2 spike peptides, taken before COVID-19 vaccination. This rearrangement joins TRBV29-1 to TRBJ2-1, with 8 positions matching TRBD1. The origin of this receptor is a human donor who received a COVID-19 vaccine. CDR3 nucleotide sequence: TGCAGCGTTGATAGGGTCAGGGGGCTCGCCTACAATGAGCAGTTCTTC. Translating it yields CSVDRVRGLAYNEQFF.